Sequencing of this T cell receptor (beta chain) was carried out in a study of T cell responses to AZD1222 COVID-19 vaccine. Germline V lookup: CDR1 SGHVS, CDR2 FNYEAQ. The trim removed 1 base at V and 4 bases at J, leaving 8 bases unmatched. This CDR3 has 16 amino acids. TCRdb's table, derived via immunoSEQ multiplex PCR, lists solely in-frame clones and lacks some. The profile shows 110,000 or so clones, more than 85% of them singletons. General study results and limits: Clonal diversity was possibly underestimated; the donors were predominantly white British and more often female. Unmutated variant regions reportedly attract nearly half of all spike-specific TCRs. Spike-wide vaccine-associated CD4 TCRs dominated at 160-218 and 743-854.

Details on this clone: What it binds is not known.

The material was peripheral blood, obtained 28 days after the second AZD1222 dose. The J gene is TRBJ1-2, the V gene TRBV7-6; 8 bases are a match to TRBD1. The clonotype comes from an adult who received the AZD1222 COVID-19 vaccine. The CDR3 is CASSLGTGYEGYGYTF. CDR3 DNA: TGTGCCAGCAGCTTAGGGACAGGGTACGAGGGCTATGGCTACACCTTC.